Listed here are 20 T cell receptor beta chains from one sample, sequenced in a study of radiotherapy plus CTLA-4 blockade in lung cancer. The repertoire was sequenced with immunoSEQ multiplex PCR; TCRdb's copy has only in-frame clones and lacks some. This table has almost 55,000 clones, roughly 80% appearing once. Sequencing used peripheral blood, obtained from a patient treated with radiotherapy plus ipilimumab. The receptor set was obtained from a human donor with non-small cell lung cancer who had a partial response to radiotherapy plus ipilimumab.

This chain's CDR3 is CASSLQASTDTQYF. The CDR3 DNA follows: TGCGCCAGCAGTTTACAGGCAAGCACAGATACGCAGTATTTT. The chain carries TRBV4-1 and TRBJ2-3, with D possibly matching TRBD1 (5 bases). CDR3 length: 14 amino acids. The germline V gene encodes CDR1 MGHRA and CDR2 YSYEKL. V was clipped by 6 bases and J by 0 bases, with 10 bases between them.

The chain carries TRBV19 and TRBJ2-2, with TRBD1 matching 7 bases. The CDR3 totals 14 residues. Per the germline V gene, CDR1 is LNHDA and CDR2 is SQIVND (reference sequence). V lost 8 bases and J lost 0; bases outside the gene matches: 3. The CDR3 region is CASSQGANTGELFF. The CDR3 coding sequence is TGTGCCAGTTCCCAGGGGGCGAACACCGGGGAGCTGTTTTTT. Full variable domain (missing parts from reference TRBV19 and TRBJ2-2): DGGITQSPKYLFRKEGQNVTLSCEQNLNHDAMYWYRQDPGQGLRLIYYSQIVNDFQKGDIAEGYSVSREKKESFPLTVTSAQKNPTAFYLCASSQGANTGELFFGEGSRLTVL.

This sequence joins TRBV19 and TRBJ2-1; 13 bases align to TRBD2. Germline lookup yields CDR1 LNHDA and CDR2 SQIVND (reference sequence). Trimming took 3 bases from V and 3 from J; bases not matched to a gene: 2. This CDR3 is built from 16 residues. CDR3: CASSIRTSGGYNEQFF. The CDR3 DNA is TGTGCCAGTAGTATCCGGACTAGCGGGGGCTACAATGAGCAGTTCTTC.

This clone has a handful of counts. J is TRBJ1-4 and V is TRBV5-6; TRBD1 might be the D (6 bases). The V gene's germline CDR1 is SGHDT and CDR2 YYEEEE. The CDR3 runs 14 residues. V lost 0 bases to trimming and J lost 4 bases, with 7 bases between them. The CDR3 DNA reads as TGTGCCAGCAGCTTGGTCAGGGGTAATGAAAAACTGTTTTTT. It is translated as CASSLVRGNEKLFF.

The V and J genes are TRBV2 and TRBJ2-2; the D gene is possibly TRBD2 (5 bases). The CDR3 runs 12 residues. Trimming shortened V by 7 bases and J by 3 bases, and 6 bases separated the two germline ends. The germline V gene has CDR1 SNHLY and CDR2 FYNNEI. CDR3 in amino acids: CASKRDTGELFF. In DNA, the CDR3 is TGTGCCAGCAAGAGGGACACCGGGGAGCTGTTTTTT.

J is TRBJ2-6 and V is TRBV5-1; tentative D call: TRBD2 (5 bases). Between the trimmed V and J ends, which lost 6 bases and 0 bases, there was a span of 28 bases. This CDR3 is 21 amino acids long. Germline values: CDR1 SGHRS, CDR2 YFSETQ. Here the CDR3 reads CASTLSEKPVGIVSGANVLTF. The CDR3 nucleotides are TGCGCCAGCACCTTATCCGAAAAGCCCGTCGGGATCGTCTCTGGGGCCAACGTCCTGACTTTC.

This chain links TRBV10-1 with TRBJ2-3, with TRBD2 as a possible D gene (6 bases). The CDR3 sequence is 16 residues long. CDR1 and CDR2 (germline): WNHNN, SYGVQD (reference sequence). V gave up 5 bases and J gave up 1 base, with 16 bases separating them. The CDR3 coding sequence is TGCGCCAGCAGTTCCTACCGGGGGACGGGCACAGATACGCAGTATTTT. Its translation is CASSSYRGTGTDTQYF.

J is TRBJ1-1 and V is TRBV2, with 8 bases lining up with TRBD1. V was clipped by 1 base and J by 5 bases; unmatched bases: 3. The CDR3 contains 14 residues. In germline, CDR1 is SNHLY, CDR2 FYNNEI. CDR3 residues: CASSEVRTGTEAFF. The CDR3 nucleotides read TGTGCCAGCAGTGAAGTCAGGACAGGGACTGAAGCTTTCTTT.

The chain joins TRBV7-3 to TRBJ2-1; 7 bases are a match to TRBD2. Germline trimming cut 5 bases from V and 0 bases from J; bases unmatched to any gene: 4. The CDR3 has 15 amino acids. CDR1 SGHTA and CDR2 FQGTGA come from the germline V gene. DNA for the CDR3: TGTGCCAGCAGCCTGCGGGGGAGCTCCTACAATGAGCAGTTCTTC. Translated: CASSLRGSSYNEQFF.

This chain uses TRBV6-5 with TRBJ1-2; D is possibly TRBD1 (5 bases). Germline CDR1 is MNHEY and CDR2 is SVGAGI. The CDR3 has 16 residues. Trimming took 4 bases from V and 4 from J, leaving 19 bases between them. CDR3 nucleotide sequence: TGTGCCAGCAGTTGGCTCCGGGACTCTATCGGCTATGGCTACACCTTC. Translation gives CASSWLRDSIGYGYTF.

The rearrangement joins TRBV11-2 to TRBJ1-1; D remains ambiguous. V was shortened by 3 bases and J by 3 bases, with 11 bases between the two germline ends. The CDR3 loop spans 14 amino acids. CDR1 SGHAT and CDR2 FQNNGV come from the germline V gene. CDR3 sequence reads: CASSFGHSYTEAFF. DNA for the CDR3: TGTGCCAGCAGCTTTGGCCACAGCTACACTGAAGCTTTCTTT. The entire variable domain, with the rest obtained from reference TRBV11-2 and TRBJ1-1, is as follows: EAGVAQSPRYKIIEKRQSVAFWCNPISGHATLYWYQQILGQGPKLLIQFQNNGVVDDSQLPKDRFSAERLKGVDSTLKIQPAKLEDSAVYLCASSFGHSYTEAFFGQGTRLTVV.

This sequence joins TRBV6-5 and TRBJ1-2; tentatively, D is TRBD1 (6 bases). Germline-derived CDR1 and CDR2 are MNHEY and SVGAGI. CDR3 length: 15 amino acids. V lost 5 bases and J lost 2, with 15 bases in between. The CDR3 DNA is TGTGCCAGCAGTCACGGTCAGGGGATCAACTATGGCTACACCTTC. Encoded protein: CASSHGQGINYGYTF.

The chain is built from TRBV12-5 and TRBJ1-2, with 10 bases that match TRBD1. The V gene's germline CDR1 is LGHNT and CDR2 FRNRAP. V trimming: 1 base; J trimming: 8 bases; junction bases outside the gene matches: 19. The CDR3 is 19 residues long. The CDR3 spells CASGLETPFVTGTGEGYTF. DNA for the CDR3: TGTGCTAGTGGTTTGGAGACCCCATTCGTCACCGGGACAGGGGAGGGCTACACCTTC. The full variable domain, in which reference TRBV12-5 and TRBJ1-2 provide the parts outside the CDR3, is DARVTQTPRHKVTEMGQEVTMRCQPILGHNTVFWYRQTMMQGLELLAYFRNRAPLDDSGMPKDRFSAEMPDATLATLKIQPSEPRDSAVYFCASGLETPFVTGTGEGYTFGSGTRLTVV.

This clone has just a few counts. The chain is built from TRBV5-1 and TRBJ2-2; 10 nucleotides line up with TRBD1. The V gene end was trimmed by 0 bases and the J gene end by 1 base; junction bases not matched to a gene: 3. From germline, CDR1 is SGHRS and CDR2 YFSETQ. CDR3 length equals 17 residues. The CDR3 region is CASSLVRTGGNTGELFF. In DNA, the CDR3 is TGCGCCAGCAGCTTGGTCCGGACAGGGGGGAACACCGGGGAGCTGTTTTTT.

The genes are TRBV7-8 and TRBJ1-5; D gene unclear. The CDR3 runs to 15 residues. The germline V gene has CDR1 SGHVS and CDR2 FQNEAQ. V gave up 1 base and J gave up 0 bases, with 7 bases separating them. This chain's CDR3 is CASSLGENSNQPQHF. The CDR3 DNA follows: TGTGCCAGCAGCTTAGGAGAGAATAGCAATCAGCCCCAGCATTTT.

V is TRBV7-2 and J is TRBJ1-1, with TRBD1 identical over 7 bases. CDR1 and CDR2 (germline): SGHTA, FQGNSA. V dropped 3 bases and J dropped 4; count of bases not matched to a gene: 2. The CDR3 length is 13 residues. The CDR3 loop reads CASSLTGPTEAFF. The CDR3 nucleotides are TGTGCCAGCAGCTTGACAGGGCCCACTGAAGCTTTCTTT.

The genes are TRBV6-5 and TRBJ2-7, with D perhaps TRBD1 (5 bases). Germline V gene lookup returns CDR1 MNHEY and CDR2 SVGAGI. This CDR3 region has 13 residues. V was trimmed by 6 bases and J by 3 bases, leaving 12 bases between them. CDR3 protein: CASRPAGFYEQYF. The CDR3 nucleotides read TGTGCCAGCAGGCCCGCAGGGTTCTACGAGCAGTACTTC.

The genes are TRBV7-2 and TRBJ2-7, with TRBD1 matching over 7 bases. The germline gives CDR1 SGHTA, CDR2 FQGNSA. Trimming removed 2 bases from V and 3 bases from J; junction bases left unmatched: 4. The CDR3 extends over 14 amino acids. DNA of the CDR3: TGTGCCAGCAGCTTACGACAGGGTCACTACGAGCAGTACTTC. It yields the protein CASSLRQGHYEQYF.

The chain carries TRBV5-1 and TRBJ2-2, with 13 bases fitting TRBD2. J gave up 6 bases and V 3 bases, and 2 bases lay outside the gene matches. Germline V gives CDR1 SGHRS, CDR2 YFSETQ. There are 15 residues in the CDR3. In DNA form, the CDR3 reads TGCGCCAGCAGCTCACTAGCGGGGGGGCCCGGGGAGCTGTTTTTT. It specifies CASSSLAGGPGELFF.

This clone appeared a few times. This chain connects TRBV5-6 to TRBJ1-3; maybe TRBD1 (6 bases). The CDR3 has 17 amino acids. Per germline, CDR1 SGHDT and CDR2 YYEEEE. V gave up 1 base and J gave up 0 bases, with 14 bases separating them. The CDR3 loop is CASSLSHRDHSGNTIYF. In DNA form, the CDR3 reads TGTGCCAGCAGCTTGTCTCACAGGGATCACTCTGGAAACACCATATATTTT.